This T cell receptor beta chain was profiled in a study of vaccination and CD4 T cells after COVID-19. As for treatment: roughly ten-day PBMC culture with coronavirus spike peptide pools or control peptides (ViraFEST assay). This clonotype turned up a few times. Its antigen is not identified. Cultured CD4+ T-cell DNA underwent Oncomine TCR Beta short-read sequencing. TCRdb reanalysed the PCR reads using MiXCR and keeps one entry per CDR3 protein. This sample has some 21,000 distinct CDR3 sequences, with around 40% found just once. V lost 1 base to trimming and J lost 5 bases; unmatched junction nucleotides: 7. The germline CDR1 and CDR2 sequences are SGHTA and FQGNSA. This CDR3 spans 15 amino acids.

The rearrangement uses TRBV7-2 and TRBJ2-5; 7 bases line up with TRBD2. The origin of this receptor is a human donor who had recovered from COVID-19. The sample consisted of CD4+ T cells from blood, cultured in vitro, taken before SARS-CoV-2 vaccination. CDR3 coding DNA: TGTGCCAGCAGCTTAGGTGGGCGGGGGAGGGAGACCCAGTACTTC. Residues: CASSLGGRGRETQYF.